This TCR beta chain was found in a study (dated by TCRdb to 2013 to 2016). With respect to the entire study: The study tested whether tumor-infiltrating Tregs in breast cancer are recruited from blood Tregs or converted in situ from other CD4+ T cell subsets.

Full-length TCR variable regions were amplified by 5' RACE PCR using constant-region reverse primers, and then by semi-nested PCR using Nested Universal Primer A. Using the ReliaPrep RNA Cell Miniprep System, total RNA was extracted, and the SMARTer RACE 5'/3' Kit was then used to reverse transcribe the RNA into 5'RACE-ready cDNA. Multiplex adaptors were used to barcode the full-length TCR alpha and beta libraries, which were then sequenced on an Illumina MiSeq. In the original analysis: For each of nine subset-tissue groups, sequencing data from the five patients were pooled, and the groups were then compared using unsupervised clustering of TCR gene usage. The Morisita-Horn index, with shared sequences weighted by their contribution to each repertoire, was used to calculate repertoire similarity. TCRdb reworked the public reads: Q25 trimming with fastp, MiXCR clone assembly, productive beta chains retained. Each entry is one CDR3 protein sequence, shown with its most common DNA and genes. TCRdb's processing, not the authors', yielded these V and J calls. This sample comprises tens of thousands of distinct CDR3 sequences, about 26% of them detected only once. 2% to 2.5% of the sample is taken by the ten largest.

Tregs were isolated as CD4+CD25+CD127-/low cells. Tregs, naive and memory CD4+ T cells from tumor, blood and ipsilateral draining lymph nodes of 5 or 6 breast cancer patients underwent full-length TCR alpha and beta sequencing. Tumor tissue and lymph nodes obtained from ipsilateral axillary dissection were perfused with PBS, minced and then digested with collagenase I and hyaluronidase. Sorted cell populations were confirmed by FACS to exceed 90% purity. Broader findings and caveats from the paper: Rather than covering whole repertoires, validation in the larger cohort was restricted to a single TCR beta V-J rearrangement. Tumor-infiltrating Treg TCR alpha and beta sequences overlapped most with tumor naive CD4+ T cells, then with blood naive CD4+ T cells. Tumor memory CD4+ T cell TCR gene usage clustered with blood and lymph node memory CD4+ cells and lymph node naive CD4+ cells.

Including the terminal cysteine and phenylalanine, the CDR3 comprises 11 residues. Only the CDR3 part of the read is kept: 33 bases, read in frame from the first base. V is cut by 7 bases and J by 10 bases, and the space between the germline ends is 13 bases. CDR1 and CDR2 are drawn from the germline V gene: SQVTM, ANQGSEA. Worth noting for this clonotype: The clone's antigen remains unknown. Within one base of it there is no much larger clone, and no base qualities were kept.

Sequencing input: tumor-infiltrating Tregs sorted from the breast tumor. This sequence uses TRBV29-1 and TRBJ2-2; 5 matching bases give a weak D call of TRBD2. The clonotype originates from a female donor with breast cancer. The DNA sequence reads TGCAGCGCGAGCAACGGGGAGGAGCTGTTTTTT. Its translation reads: CSASNGEELFF.